This T cell receptor beta chain was documented in a study of sequential checkpoint blockade in melanoma. The treatment here: randomized to nivolumab then ipilimumab (arm A) or the reverse (arm B). Some clones are missing from TCRdb's copy, which holds only in-frame ones; the method was immunoSEQ multiplex PCR. The table records roughly 20,000 clones, around 65% of them present only once. The CDR3 has 13 amino acids. V was shortened by 3 bases and J by 4 bases, with 10 bases between the two germline ends. Per the germline V gene, CDR1 is MNHEY and CDR2 is SMNVEV (reference sequence). The specimen comprised CD8+ T cells sorted from blood (inferred from file names), sampled from a patient given nivolumab and ipilimumab in sequence. The chain combines TRBV27 with TRBJ2-7; D is perhaps TRBD1 (6 bases). The receptor comes from a human donor with melanoma. CDR3 nucleotides: TGTGCCAGCAGTTTTCTCACAGGGTACGAGCAGTACTTC. It specifies CASSFLTGYEQYF.